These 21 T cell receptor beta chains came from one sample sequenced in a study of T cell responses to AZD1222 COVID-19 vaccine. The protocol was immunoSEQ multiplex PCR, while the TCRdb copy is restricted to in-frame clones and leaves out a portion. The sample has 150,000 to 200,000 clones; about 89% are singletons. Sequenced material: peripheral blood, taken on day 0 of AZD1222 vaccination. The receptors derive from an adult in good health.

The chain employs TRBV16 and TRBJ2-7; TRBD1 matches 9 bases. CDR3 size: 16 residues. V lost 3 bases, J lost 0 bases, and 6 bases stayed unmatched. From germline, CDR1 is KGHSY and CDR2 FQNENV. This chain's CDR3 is CASSHRDRVLSYEQYF. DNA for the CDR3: TGTGCCAGCAGCCACCGGGACAGGGTGCTCTCCTACGAGCAGTACTTC.

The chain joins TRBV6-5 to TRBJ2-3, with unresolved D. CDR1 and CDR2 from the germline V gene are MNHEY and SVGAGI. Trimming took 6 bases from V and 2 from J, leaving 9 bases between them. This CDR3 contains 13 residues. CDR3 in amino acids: CASRKGATDTQYF. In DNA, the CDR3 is TGTGCCAGCAGGAAAGGAGCCACAGATACGCAGTATTTT.

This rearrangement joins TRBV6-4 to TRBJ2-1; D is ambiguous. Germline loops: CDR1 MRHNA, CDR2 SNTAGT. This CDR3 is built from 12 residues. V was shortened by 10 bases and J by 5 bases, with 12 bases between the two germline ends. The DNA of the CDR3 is TGTGCCATCCCGATTCAGAACAATGAGCAGTTCTTC. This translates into CAIPIQNNEQFF.

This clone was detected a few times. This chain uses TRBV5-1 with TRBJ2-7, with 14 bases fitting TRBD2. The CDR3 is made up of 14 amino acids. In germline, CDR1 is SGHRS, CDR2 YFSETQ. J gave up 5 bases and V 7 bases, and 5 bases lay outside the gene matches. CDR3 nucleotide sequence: TGCGCCAGCCGCCCGGGACTAGCGGGAGACGAGCAGTACTTC. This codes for CASRPGLAGDEQYF.

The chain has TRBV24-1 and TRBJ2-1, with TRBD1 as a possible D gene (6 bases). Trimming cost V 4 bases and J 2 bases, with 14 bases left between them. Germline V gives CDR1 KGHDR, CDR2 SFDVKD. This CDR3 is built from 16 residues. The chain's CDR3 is CATSDRTGTPYNEQFF. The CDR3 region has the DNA TGTGCCACCAGTGACCGAACAGGGACCCCCTACAATGAGCAGTTCTTC.

This chain's CDR3 is CASSQDGAGGSEKLFF. The CDR3 bases are TGCGCCAGCAGCCAAGATGGGGCAGGGGGTAGTGAAAAACTGTTTTTT. The V and J genes are TRBV4-3 and TRBJ1-4; 7 nucleotides agree with TRBD1. Germline loops: CDR1 LGHNA, CDR2 YSLEER. This CDR3 has 16 amino acids. V dropped 0 bases and J dropped 7; count of bases not matched to a gene: 8.

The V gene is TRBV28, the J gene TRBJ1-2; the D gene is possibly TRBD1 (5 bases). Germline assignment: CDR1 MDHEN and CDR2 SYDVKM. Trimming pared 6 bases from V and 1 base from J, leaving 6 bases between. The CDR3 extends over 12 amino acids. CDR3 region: CASRGLNYGYTF. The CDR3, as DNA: TGTGCCAGCAGGGGGCTTAACTATGGCTACACCTTC.

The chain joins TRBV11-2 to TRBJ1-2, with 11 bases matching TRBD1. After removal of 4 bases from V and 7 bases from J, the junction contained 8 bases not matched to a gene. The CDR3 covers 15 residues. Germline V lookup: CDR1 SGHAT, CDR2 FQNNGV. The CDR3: CASSSPGQGVPGYTF. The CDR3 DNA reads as TGTGCCAGCAGCTCCCCGGGACAGGGGGTTCCTGGCTACACCTTC.

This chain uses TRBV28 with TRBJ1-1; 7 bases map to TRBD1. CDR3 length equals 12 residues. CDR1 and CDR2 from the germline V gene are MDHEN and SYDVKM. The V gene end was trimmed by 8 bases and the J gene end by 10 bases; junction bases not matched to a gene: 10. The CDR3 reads CASQVTGVLAFF. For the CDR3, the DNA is TGTGCCAGCCAAGTTACAGGGGTGTTAGCTTTCTTT.

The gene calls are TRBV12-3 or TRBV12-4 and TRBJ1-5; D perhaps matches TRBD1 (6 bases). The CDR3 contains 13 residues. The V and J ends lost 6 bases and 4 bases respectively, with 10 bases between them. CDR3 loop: CASRPGQNQPQHF. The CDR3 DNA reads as TGTGCCAGCAGGCCTGGACAGAATCAGCCCCAGCATTTT.

The CDR3 is CATSDLGRNYEQYV. CDR3 DNA sequence: TGTGCCACCAGTGATTTGGGGAGGAACTACGAGCAGTACGTC. The chain has TRBV24-1 and TRBJ2-7; perhaps TRBD2 as D (6 bases). In germline, CDR1 is KGHDR, CDR2 SFDVKD. V dropped 0 bases and J dropped 3 bases, with 8 bases sitting between them. The CDR3 contains 14 residues.

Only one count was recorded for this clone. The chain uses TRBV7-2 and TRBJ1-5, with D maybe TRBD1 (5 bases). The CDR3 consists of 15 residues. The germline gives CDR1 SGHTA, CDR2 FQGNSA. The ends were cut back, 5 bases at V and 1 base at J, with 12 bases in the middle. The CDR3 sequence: CASSPAGHSNQPQHF. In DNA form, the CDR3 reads TGTGCCAGCAGCCCGGCAGGGCACAGCAATCAGCCCCAGCATTTT.

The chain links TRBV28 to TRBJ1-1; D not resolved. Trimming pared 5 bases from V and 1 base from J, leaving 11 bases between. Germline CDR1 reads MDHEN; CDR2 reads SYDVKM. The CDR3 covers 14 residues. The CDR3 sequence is CASSLMTGNTEAFF. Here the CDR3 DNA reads TGTGCCAGCAGTCTAATGACGGGGAACACTGAAGCTTTCTTT.

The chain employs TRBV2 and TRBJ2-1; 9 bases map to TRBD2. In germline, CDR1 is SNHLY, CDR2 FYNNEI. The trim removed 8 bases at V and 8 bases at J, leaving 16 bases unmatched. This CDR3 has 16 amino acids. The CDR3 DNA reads TGTGCCAGCCTAAGAGCCCCGGGACTAGCTTCCGATGAGCAGTTCTTC. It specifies CASLRAPGLASDEQFF.

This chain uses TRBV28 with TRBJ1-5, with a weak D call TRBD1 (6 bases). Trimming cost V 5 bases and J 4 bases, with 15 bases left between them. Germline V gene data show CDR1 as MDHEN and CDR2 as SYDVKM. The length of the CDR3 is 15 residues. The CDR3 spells CASSPPGQINQPQHF. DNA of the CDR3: TGTGCCAGCAGTCCGCCAGGACAGATAAATCAGCCCCAGCATTTT.

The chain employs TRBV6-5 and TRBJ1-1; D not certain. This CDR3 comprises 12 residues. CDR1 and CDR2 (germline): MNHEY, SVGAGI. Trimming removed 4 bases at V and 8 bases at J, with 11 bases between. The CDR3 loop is CASSSRSEEAFF. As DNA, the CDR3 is TGTGCCAGCAGTTCCAGATCGGAGGAAGCTTTCTTT.

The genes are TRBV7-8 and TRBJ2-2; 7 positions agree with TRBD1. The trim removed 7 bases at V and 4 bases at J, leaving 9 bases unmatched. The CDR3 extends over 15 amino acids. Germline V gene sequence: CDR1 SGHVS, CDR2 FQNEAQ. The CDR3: CASTFRGRGTGELFF. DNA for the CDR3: TGTGCCAGCACCTTTAGGGGGCGCGGCACCGGGGAGCTGTTTTTT.

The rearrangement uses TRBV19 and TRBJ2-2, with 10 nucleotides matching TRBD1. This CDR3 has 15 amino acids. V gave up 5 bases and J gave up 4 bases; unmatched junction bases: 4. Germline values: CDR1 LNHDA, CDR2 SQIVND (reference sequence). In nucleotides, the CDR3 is TGTGCCAGTAGTCCCGGGACAGGGGTCACCGGGGAGCTGTTTTTT. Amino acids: CASSPGTGVTGELFF. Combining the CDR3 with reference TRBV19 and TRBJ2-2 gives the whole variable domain DGGITQSPKYLFRKEGQNVTLSCEQNLNHDAMYWYRQDPGQGLRLIYYSQIVNDFQKGDIAEGYSVSREKKESFPLTVTSAQKNPTAFYLCASSPGTGVTGELFFGEGSRLTVL.

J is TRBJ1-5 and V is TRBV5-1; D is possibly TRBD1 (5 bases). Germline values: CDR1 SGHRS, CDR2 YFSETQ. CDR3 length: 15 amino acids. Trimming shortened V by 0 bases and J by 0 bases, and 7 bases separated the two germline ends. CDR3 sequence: CASSLEGLSNQPQHF. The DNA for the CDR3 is TGCGCCAGCAGCTTGGAGGGGCTTAGCAATCAGCCCCAGCATTTT.

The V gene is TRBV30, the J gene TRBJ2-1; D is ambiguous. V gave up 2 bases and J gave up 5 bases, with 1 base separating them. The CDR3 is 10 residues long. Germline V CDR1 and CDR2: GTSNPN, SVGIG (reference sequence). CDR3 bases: TGTGCCTGGAGTCACAATGAGCAGTTCTTC. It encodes CAWSHNEQFF.

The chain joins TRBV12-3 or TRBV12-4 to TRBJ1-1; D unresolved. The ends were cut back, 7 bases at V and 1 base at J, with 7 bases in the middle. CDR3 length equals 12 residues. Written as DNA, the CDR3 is TGTGCCAGCACCCTCACGAACACTGAAGCTTTCTTT. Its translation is CASTLTNTEAFF.